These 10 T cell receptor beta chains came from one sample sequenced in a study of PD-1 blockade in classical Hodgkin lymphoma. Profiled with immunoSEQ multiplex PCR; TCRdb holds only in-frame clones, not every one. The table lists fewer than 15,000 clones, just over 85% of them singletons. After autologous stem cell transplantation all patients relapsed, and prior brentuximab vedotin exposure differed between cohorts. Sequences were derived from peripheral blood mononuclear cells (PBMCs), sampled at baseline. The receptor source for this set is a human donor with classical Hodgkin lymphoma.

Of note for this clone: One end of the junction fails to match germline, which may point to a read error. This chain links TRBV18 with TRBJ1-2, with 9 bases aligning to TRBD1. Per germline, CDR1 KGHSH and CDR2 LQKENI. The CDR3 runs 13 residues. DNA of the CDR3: TGTGCCAGCTCGCCACAGGGGGCCTATGGCTACACCTTC. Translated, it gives CASSPQGAYGYTF.

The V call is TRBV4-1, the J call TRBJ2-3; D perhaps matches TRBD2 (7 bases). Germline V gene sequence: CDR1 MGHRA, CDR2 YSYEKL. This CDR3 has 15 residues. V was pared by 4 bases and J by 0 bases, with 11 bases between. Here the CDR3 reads CASSPRGGSTDTQYF. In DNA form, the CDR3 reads TGCGCCAGCAGCCCAAGGGGGGGGAGCACAGATACGCAGTATTTT.

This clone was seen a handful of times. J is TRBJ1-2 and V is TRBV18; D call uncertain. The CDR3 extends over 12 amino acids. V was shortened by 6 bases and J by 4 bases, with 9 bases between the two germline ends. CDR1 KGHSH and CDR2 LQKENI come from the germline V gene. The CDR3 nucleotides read TGTGCCAGCTCCCAGGATTTCTATGGCTACACCTTC. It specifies CASSQDFYGYTF.

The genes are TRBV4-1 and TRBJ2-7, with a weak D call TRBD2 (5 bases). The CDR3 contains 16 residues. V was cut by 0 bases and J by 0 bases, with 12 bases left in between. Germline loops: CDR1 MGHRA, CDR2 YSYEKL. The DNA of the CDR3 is TGCGCCAGCAGCCAAGATCCTTCGGGAACCTCCTACGAGCAGTACTTC. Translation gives CASSQDPSGTSYEQYF.

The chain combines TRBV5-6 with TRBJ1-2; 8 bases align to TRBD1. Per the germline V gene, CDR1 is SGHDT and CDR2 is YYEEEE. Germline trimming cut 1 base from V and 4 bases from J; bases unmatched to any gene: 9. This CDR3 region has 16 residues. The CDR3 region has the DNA TGTGCCAGCAGCTTGTCCGACAGGGGTTACCTCTATGGCTACACCTTC. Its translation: CASSLSDRGYLYGYTF.

CDR3 in amino acids: CASSLGLENEQYF. The CDR3 bases are TGTGCCAGCAGCTTAGGACTAGAGAACGAGCAGTACTTC. The chain carries TRBV7-9 and TRBJ2-7, with D possibly being TRBD2 (6 bases). CDR1 and CDR2 (germline): SEHNR, FQNEAQ (reference sequence). V was pared by 1 base and J by 5 bases, with 9 bases between. The CDR3 has 13 residues.

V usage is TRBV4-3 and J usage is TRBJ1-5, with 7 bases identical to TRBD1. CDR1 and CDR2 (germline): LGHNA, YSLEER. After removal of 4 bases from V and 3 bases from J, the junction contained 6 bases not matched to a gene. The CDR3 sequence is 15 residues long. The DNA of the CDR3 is TGCGCCAGCAGCCTCTCGACAGGGCCCAATCAGCCCCAGCATTTT. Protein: CASSLSTGPNQPQHF.

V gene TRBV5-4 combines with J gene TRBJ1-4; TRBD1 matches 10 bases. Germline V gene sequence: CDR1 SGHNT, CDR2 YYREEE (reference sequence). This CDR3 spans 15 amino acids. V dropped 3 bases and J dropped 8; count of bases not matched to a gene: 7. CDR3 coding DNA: TGTGCCAGCAGCTGGGGACAGGGGTTTGAGGAAAAACTGTTTTTT. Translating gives CASSWGQGFEEKLFF.

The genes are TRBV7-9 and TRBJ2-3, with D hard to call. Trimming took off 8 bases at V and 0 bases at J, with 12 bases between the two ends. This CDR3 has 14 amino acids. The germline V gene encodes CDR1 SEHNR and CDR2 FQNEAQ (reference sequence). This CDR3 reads CASLPEQSTDTQYF. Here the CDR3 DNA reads TGTGCCAGCCTTCCGGAGCAGAGCACAGATACGCAGTATTTT.

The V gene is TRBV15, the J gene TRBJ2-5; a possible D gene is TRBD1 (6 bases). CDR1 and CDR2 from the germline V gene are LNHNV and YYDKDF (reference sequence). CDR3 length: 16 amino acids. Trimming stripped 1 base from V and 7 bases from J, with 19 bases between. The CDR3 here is CATSRATQGQSRTQYF. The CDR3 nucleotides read TGTGCCACCAGCAGAGCTACACAGGGACAATCTCGGACCCAGTACTTC.